This is a list of T cell receptor beta chains from one sample in a study of cytomegalovirus exposure and HLA in healthy donors. The protocol was immunoSEQ multiplex PCR, while the TCRdb copy is restricted to in-frame clones and leaves out a portion. The repertoire holds 100,000 to 150,000 clones, with about 80% as singletons. Specimen: PBMCs. These receptors all stem from a woman aged 50 to 60 in good health and CMV-seronegative. Each CDR3 is given with its conserved first and last residue. The order of the fields is V gene, J gene, clone size, CDR3 protein. Clone sizes are given selectively: once, few, many, or a class where the clone is expanded.

V gene: TRBV11-2; J gene: TRBJ1-2; clone size: -; CDR3 protein: CASSLDLLSYGYTF
V gene: TRBV28; J gene: TRBJ2-1; clone size: -; CDR3 protein: CASSPLPYNEQFF
V gene: TRBV30; J gene: TRBJ2-3; clone size: -; CDR3 protein: CAWSAGQGADTQYF
V gene: TRBV7-9; J gene: TRBJ2-1; clone size: -; CDR3 protein: CASSGWDRVNEQFF
V gene: TRBV28; J gene: -; clone size: once; CDR3 protein: CASSLTLESYEQYF
V gene: TRBV5-4; J gene: TRBJ2-1; clone size: -; CDR3 protein: CASSPASRNEQFF
V gene: TRBV5-1; J gene: TRBJ2-1; clone size: few; CDR3 protein: CASSLGASGGSSYNEQFF
V gene: TRBV18; J gene: TRBJ2-3; clone size: -; CDR3 protein: CASSPPRTGGHTDTQYF
V gene: TRBV9; J gene: TRBJ2-2; clone size: few; CDR3 protein: CASSAILGGTGELFF
V gene: TRBV7-2; J gene: TRBJ2-3; clone size: -; CDR3 protein: CASSQRTSGSTDTQYF
V gene: TRBV19; J gene: TRBJ2-1; clone size: -; CDR3 protein: CASSIDLQRGRFF
V gene: TRBV13; J gene: TRBJ2-2; clone size: -; CDR3 protein: CASSPRTSNTGELFF
V gene: TRBV6-6; J gene: TRBJ1-5; clone size: -; CDR3 protein: CASSYVEYQPQHF
V gene: TRBV10-3; J gene: TRBJ2-5; clone size: -; CDR3 protein: CAISTSAGGMETQYF
V gene: TRBV27; J gene: TRBJ2-3; clone size: -; CDR3 protein: CASSLGPVSDTQYF
V gene: TRBV27; J gene: TRBJ2-1; clone size: -; CDR3 protein: CASRASSYNEQFF
V gene: TRBV11-2; J gene: TRBJ2-1; clone size: -; CDR3 protein: CASSFGAGDYNEQFF
V gene: TRBV14; J gene: TRBJ1-4; clone size: -; CDR3 protein: CASSQVQGPNEKLFF
V gene: TRBV5-6; J gene: TRBJ2-1; clone size: -; CDR3 protein: CASSPRGITSSSYNEQFF
V gene: TRBV30; J gene: TRBJ1-2; clone size: -; CDR3 protein: CAWSPDRGLDYGYTF
V gene: TRBV30; J gene: TRBJ2-3; clone size: -; CDR3 protein: CAWSSIWMEVTDTQYF
V gene: TRBV27; J gene: TRBJ2-7; clone size: once; CDR3 protein: CASHSGSSYEQYF
V gene: TRBV19; J gene: TRBJ1-5; clone size: once; CDR3 protein: CASTLGQGAYQPQHF
V gene: TRBV5-1; J gene: TRBJ2-7; clone size: -; CDR3 protein: CASSQGPEYEQYF
V gene: TRBV6-6; J gene: TRBJ2-7; clone size: -; CDR3 protein: CASKLDMYEQYF
V gene: TRBV25-1; J gene: TRBJ2-1; clone size: once; CDR3 protein: CAVRIRRDNNEQFF
V gene: TRBV2; J gene: TRBJ2-1; clone size: -; CDR3 protein: CASSEAGVGYNEQFF
V gene: TRBV6-1; J gene: TRBJ1-2; clone size: -; CDR3 protein: CASRNLGTGGYTF
V gene: TRBV1; J gene: TRBJ2-5; clone size: -; CDR3 protein: CTSSETSGGQETQYF
V gene: TRBV30; J gene: TRBJ1-2; clone size: -; CDR3 protein: CAWSQNRGVDGYTF
V gene: TRBV20-1; J gene: TRBJ1-2; clone size: -; CDR3 protein: CRVQLYYGYTF
V gene: TRBV2; J gene: TRBJ2-7; clone size: few; CDR3 protein: CASSEESGSTYEQYF
V gene: TRBV6-5; J gene: TRBJ2-7; clone size: -; CDR3 protein: CASSYSSEPYEQYF
V gene: TRBV28; J gene: TRBJ2-1; clone size: -; CDR3 protein: CASSLAGGDNEQFF
V gene: TRBV28; J gene: TRBJ2-1; clone size: -; CDR3 protein: CASSSGRLEQFF
V gene: TRBV11-3; J gene: TRBJ1-2; clone size: -; CDR3 protein: CASSFSGGYGYTF
V gene: TRBV7-9; J gene: TRBJ2-1; clone size: -; CDR3 protein: CASTFTSTYNEQFF
V gene: TRBV7-9; J gene: TRBJ1-5; clone size: few; CDR3 protein: CASSWGQLNQPQHF
V gene: TRBV25-1; J gene: TRBJ2-7; clone size: -; CDR3 protein: CASRGPGGYEQCF
V gene: TRBV7-2; J gene: TRBJ2-2; clone size: -; CDR3 protein: CASSTRTSGRALRDELFF
V gene: TRBV27; J gene: TRBJ2-3; clone size: -; CDR3 protein: CASSFYRGQEDTQYF
V gene: TRBV28; J gene: TRBJ2-3; clone size: -; CDR3 protein: CASSLTRQGATDTQYF
V gene: TRBV2; J gene: TRBJ2-1; clone size: -; CDR3 protein: CASGTGLVIFEQFF
V gene: TRBV7-2; J gene: TRBJ2-3; clone size: -; CDR3 protein: CASSFSAEYTDTQYF
V gene: TRBV4-3; J gene: TRBJ2-2; clone size: -; CDR3 protein: CASSQDQAGGPFGELFF
V gene: TRBV5-6; J gene: TRBJ1-5; clone size: -; CDR3 protein: CASSYRGLDQPQHF
V gene: TRBV30; J gene: TRBJ1-1; clone size: -; CDR3 protein: CAWRQDVNTEAFF
V gene: TRBV6-5; J gene: TRBJ2-1; clone size: -; CDR3 protein: CASSGLAGPLFF
V gene: TRBV19; J gene: TRBJ2-7; clone size: -; CDR3 protein: CASSIQPGSYEQYF
V gene: TRBV7-3; J gene: TRBJ2-3; clone size: -; CDR3 protein: CASSPTGGPTDTQYF
V gene: TRBV27; J gene: TRBJ2-2; clone size: -; CDR3 protein: CANGRPGELFF
V gene: TRBV2; J gene: TRBJ1-4; clone size: few; CDR3 protein: CASTTGGSDNEKLFF